This TCR beta chain was captured in a study of blood T cell repertoires in COVID-19. Across the study: The study drew acute and convalescent COVID-19 samples from the United States, Italy and Spain.

Either two negative PCRs, clearance, or symptom resolution qualified Cohort 3 donors as recovered. This CDR3 is built from 14 residues. Germline V gives CDR1 SGHDT, CDR2 YYEEEE. V lost 0 bases and J 5 bases, leaving 9 bases between the germline ends. TCRdb's copy holds only in-frame clones and misses some; the assay was immunoSEQ multiplex PCR. The sample shows some 330,000 clones, 80% to 85% of them seen only once. The clonotype originates from a woman aged 45-60 years who had recovered from COVID-19. Sample: PBMCs or T cells enriched from blood (not recorded which). The rearrangement uses TRBV5-6 and TRBJ2-1; weak D call: TRBD2 (5 bases). CDR3 DNA sequence: TGTGCCAGCAGCTTGGGCAGCGGCCACAATGAGCAGTTCTTC. As protein: CASSLGSGHNEQFF.